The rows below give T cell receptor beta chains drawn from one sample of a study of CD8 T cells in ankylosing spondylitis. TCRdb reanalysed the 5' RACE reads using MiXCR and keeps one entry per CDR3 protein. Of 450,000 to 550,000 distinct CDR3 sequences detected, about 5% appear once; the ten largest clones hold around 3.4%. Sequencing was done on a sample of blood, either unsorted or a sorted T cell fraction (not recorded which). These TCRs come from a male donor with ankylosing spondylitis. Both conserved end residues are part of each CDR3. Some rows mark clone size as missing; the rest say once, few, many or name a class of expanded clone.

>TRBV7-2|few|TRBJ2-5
CASSQGGGGGGETQYF
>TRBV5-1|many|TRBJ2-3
CASSPRSTGGTDTQYF
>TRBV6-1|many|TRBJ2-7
CASSRGQGNGEQYF
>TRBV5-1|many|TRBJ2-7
CASSLTGTLSYEQYF
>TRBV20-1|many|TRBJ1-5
CSARIGSQPQHF
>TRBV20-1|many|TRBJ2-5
CSARVTPRETQYF
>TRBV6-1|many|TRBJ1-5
CASSEALGGNQPQHF
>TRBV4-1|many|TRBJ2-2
CASSQDLREGPGELFF
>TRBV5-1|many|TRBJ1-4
CASSLETALDEKLFF
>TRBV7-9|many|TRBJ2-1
CASSLLQSSYNEQFF
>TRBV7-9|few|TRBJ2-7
CASSLAPGTGISYEQYF
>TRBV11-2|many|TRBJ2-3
CASSLKGASTDTQYF
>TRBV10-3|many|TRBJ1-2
CAISESRTESNYGYTF
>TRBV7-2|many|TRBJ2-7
CASSRDDRYEQYF
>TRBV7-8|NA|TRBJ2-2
CASSTYRGRVAGNTGELFF
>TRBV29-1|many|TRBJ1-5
CSAKTGGEGQPQHF
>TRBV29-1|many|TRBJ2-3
CSVEPTGLSDTQYF
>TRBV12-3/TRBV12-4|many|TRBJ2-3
CASDPGPTPNTDTQYF
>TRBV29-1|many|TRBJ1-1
CSVEDRGAHTEAFF
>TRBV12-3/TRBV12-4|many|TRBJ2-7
CASSFRKSSYEQYF
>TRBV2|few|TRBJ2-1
CASSELAWAEQFF
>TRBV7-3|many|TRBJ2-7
CASSAGGNSYEQYF
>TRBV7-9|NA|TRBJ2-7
CASSFDQSFREQYF
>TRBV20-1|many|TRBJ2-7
CSASRDRGNEQYF
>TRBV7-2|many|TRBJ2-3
CASSLQTADTQYF
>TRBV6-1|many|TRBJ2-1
CASSLDRFPYNEQFF
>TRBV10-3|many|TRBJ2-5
CAISEPGPMETQYF
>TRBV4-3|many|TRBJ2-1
CASSQDLGVRDEQFF
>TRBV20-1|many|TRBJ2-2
CSARERTGEVAGDSTGELFF
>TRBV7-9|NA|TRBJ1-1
CASSTSIWTEALF
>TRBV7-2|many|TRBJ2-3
CASSPRRGGDTQYF
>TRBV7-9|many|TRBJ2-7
CASSFSSYEQYF
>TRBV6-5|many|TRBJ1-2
CASRGSYGYTF
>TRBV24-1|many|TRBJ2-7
CATSASPSYEQYF